This T cell receptor (beta chain) was captured in a study of blood T cell repertoires in COVID-19. Looking at the study overall: The origin of the acute and convalescent COVID-19 samples was the United States, Italy and Spain. The analysed material was cDNA or gDNA that came from T cells, B-cell-depleted T cells, or PBMCs.

In the authors' methods: Reference gene primer amplification yielded estimated nucleated cell counts. Clones were sequenced by immunoSEQ multiplex PCR, and TCRdb holds only the in-frame ones, with some missing. The V and J calls and clone size come from that table; D and trimming were worked out from the DNA. The data show under 60,000 clones, roughly four fifths seen once. Trimming removed 2 bases from V and 1 base from J; junction bases left unmatched: 4. CDR1 and CDR2 (germline): MNHEY, SVGAGI. The CDR3 is 15 amino acids. This receptor was taken from a man aged 40-50 years with acute or convalescent COVID-19. What was sequenced was peripheral blood. The chain links TRBV6-5 to TRBJ2-5, with 7 bases that match TRBD2. The CDR3 sequence: CASSYRGGGQETQYF. In DNA, the CDR3 is TGTGCCAGCAGTTACAGGGGCGGGGGCCAAGAGACCCAGTACTTC.